These T cell receptor beta chains were read from a single sample in a study of CD8 T cells in ankylosing spondylitis. TCRdb reanalysed the 5' RACE reads using MiXCR and keeps one entry per CDR3 protein. The data contain 200,000 to 300,000 distinct CDR3 sequences, roughly 8.6% of them seen just once; the ten biggest clones take up about 6.5%. Sequenced input: blood, either unsorted or a sorted T cell fraction (not recorded which). The receptor source for this set is a male donor with ankylosing spondylitis or in good health (not recorded which). Both conserved end residues are part of each CDR3. The D gene is left open where the match is weak. Clone size is stated in some rows and not others, as once, few, many or a class when expanded.

v_gene: TRBV25-1; abundance: many; d_gene: TRBD1; j_gene: TRBJ1-1; CDR3aa: CASSPWDRDVEAFF; CDR3nt: TGTGCCAGCAGCCCCTGGGACAGGGACGTTGAAGCTTTCTTT
v_gene: TRBV6-2/TRBV6-3; abundance: many; d_gene: TRBD1; j_gene: TRBJ1-1; CDR3aa: CASSKPGDREAFF; CDR3nt: TGTGCCAGCAGTAAACCCGGGGACAGGGAAGCTTTCTTT
v_gene: TRBV5-1; abundance: many; d_gene: .; j_gene: TRBJ2-5; CDR3aa: CASRAASLIQETQYF; CDR3nt: TGCGCCAGCAGAGCGGCGTCGTTAATCCAAGAGACCCAGTACTTC
v_gene: TRBV20-1; abundance: many; d_gene: .; j_gene: TRBJ1-6; CDR3aa: CSASSQDSPLHF; CDR3nt: TGCAGTGCTAGTTCCCAGGATTCACCCCTCCACTTT
v_gene: TRBV4-3; abundance: many; d_gene: .; j_gene: TRBJ1-1; CDR3aa: CASSLSVGSTEAFF; CDR3nt: TGCGCCAGCAGCCTCTCCGTGGGGTCCACTGAAGCTTTCTTT
v_gene: TRBV4-3; abundance: many; d_gene: .; j_gene: TRBJ2-3; CDR3aa: CASSQVTGNTDTQYF; CDR3nt: TGCGCCAGCAGCCAAGTTACGGGGAACACAGATACGCAGTATTTT
v_gene: TRBV7-6; abundance: many; d_gene: TRBD1; j_gene: TRBJ2-2; CDR3aa: CASSLNWDRGPGELFF; CDR3nt: TGTGCCAGCAGCTTGAACTGGGACAGGGGTCCCGGGGAGCTGTTTTTT
v_gene: TRBV4-2; abundance: many; d_gene: .; j_gene: TRBJ2-1; CDR3aa: CASSPGPAGGYNEQFF; CDR3nt: TGTGCCAGCAGCCCCGGGCCGGCGGGCGGTTACAATGAGCAGTTCTTC
v_gene: TRBV11-2; abundance: .; d_gene: .; j_gene: TRBJ1-2; CDR3aa: CASSLGAVGPLGPFGYTF; CDR3nt: TGTGCCAGCAGTTTAGGGGCAGTAGGGCCTCTAGGACCCTTTGGCTACACCTTC
v_gene: TRBV6-1; abundance: .; d_gene: .; j_gene: TRBJ1-5; CDR3aa: CASSITGIQSNQPQHF; CDR3nt: TGTGCCAGCAGTATTACAGGAATCCAAAGCAATCAGCCCCAGCATTTT
v_gene: TRBV7-2; abundance: many; d_gene: .; j_gene: TRBJ2-3; CDR3aa: CASSLETDTQYF; CDR3nt: TGTGCCAGCAGCTTAGAAACAGATACGCAGTATTTT
v_gene: TRBV4-3; abundance: few; d_gene: .; j_gene: TRBJ2-3; CDR3aa: CASSQEGRSTDTQYF; CDR3nt: TGCGCCAGCAGCCAAGAGGGCAGAAGCACAGATACGCAGTATTTT
v_gene: TRBV5-6; abundance: many; d_gene: .; j_gene: TRBJ1-1; CDR3aa: CASSLRQLEAFF; CDR3nt: TGTGCCAGCAGCTTGAGGCAGCTTGAAGCTTTCTTT
v_gene: TRBV4-3; abundance: many; d_gene: TRBD2; j_gene: TRBJ2-2; CDR3aa: CASSQRGGRNTGELFF; CDR3nt: TGCGCCAGCAGCCAACGAGGCGGGAGGAACACCGGGGAGCTGTTTTTT
v_gene: TRBV12-3/TRBV12-4; abundance: many; d_gene: .; j_gene: TRBJ1-2; CDR3aa: CASSGQGMGDTF; CDR3nt: TGTGCCAGCAGTGGCCAGGGGATGGGGGACACCTTC
v_gene: TRBV12-3/TRBV12-4; abundance: many; d_gene: .; j_gene: TRBJ2-3; CDR3aa: CASSLDYPGTDTQYF; CDR3nt: TGTGCCAGCAGTCTAGACTACCCCGGCACAGATACGCAGTATTTT
v_gene: TRBV5-1; abundance: many; d_gene: .; j_gene: TRBJ1-5; CDR3aa: CAIHLTGTQNVYSNQPQHF; CDR3nt: TGCGCCATACATCTTACCGGGACACAGAACGTTTATAGCAATCAGCCCCAGCATTTT
v_gene: TRBV20-1; abundance: many; d_gene: .; j_gene: TRBJ2-7; CDR3aa: CSARDQLSYEQYF; CDR3nt: TGCAGTGCTAGAGATCAACTTTCCTACGAGCAGTACTTC
v_gene: TRBV7-9; abundance: many; d_gene: TRBD1; j_gene: TRBJ1-2; CDR3aa: CASSLTGQGFSGYTF; CDR3nt: TGTGCCAGCAGCTTAACGGGACAGGGGTTTTCTGGCTACACCTTC
v_gene: TRBV9; abundance: .; d_gene: TRBD2; j_gene: TRBJ2-3; CDR3aa: CASSVGTSGRTDTQYF; CDR3nt: TGTGCCAGCAGCGTAGGGACTAGCGGACGCACAGATACGCAGTATTTT
v_gene: TRBV4-2; abundance: few; d_gene: TRBD1; j_gene: TRBJ2-2; CDR3aa: CASSQAPDRQSTGELFF; CDR3nt: TGTGCCAGCAGCCAAGCCCCGGACAGGCAATCAACCGGGGAGCTGTTTTTT
v_gene: TRBV30; abundance: .; d_gene: TRBD2; j_gene: TRBJ2-7; CDR3aa: CAWSWGTSASYEQYF; CDR3nt: TGTGCCTGGAGTTGGGGGACTAGCGCTTCCTACGAGCAGTACTTC
v_gene: TRBV20-1; abundance: many; d_gene: TRBD2; j_gene: TRBJ2-1; CDR3aa: CSARPGLGPYNEQFF; CDR3nt: TGCAGTGCTCGACCGGGACTAGGCCCCTACAATGAGCAGTTCTTC
v_gene: TRBV5-6; abundance: many; d_gene: .; j_gene: TRBJ2-2; CDR3aa: CASSRSGNTGELFF; CDR3nt: TGTGCCAGCAGCAGGTCCGGGAACACCGGGGAGCTGTTTTTT
v_gene: TRBV4-3; abundance: many; d_gene: .; j_gene: TRBJ2-2; CDR3aa: CASSQTANTGELFF; CDR3nt: TGCGCCAGCAGCCAGACAGCGAACACCGGGGAGCTGTTTTTT
v_gene: TRBV30; abundance: many; d_gene: TRBD2; j_gene: TRBJ2-5; CDR3aa: CAWSLAGGFAETQYF; CDR3nt: TGTGCCTGGAGTCTAGCGGGAGGGTTCGCAGAGACCCAGTACTTC
v_gene: TRBV4-2; abundance: many; d_gene: TRBD1; j_gene: TRBJ2-3; CDR3aa: CASSTATDRGAPYF; CDR3nt: TGTGCCAGCAGCACAGCGACCGACAGGGGCGCTCCCTATTTT
v_gene: TRBV7-2; abundance: many; d_gene: .; j_gene: TRBJ1-1; CDR3aa: CASSFRTASTGAFF; CDR3nt: TGTGCCAGCAGCTTCCGGACCGCCTCCACGGGGGCTTTCTTT
v_gene: TRBV18; abundance: many; d_gene: TRBD2; j_gene: TRBJ2-2; CDR3aa: CASSPGTSGRNTGELFF; CDR3nt: TGTGCCAGCTCACCTGGGACTAGCGGGCGGAACACCGGGGAGCTGTTTTTT
v_gene: TRBV20-1; abundance: many; d_gene: TRBD2; j_gene: TRBJ2-1; CDR3aa: CSAQGAGESRWAYNEQFF; CDR3nt: TGCAGTGCTCAAGGGGCGGGAGAGTCCCGTTGGGCCTACAATGAGCAGTTCTTC
v_gene: TRBV7-2; abundance: few; d_gene: .; j_gene: TRBJ2-7; CDR3aa: CASSQWGREGYEQYF; CDR3nt: TGTGCCAGCAGCCAATGGGGCAGGGAAGGCTACGAGCAGTACTTC
v_gene: TRBV20-1; abundance: many; d_gene: TRBD1; j_gene: TRBJ1-2; CDR3aa: CSARGQGNYGYTF; CDR3nt: TGCAGTGCCAGGGGACAGGGCAACTATGGCTACACCTTC
v_gene: TRBV6-2/TRBV6-3; abundance: .; d_gene: TRBD2; j_gene: TRBJ2-5; CDR3aa: CASRSPLAGQETQYF; CDR3nt: TGTGCCAGCAGATCACCCCTAGCGGGACAAGAGACCCAGTACTTC
v_gene: TRBV7-9; abundance: many; d_gene: .; j_gene: TRBJ1-2; CDR3aa: CASSFSSLANYGYTF; CDR3nt: TGTGCCAGCAGCTTCTCCTCTCTAGCTAACTATGGCTACACCTTC
v_gene: TRBV25-1; abundance: many; d_gene: TRBD1; j_gene: TRBJ2-4; CDR3aa: CASSEWRTGKNIQYF; CDR3nt: TGTGCCAGCAGTGAATGGAGGACAGGCAAAAACATTCAGTACTTC